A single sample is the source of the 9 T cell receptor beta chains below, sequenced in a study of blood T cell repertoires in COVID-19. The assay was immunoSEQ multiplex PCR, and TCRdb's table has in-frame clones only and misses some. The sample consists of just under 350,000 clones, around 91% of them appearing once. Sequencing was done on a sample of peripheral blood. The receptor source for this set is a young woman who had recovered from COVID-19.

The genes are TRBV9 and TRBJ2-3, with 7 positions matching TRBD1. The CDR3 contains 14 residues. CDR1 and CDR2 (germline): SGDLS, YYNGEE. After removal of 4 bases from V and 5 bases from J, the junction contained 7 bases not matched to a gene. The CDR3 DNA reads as TGTGCCAGCAGCCCAGGGGGTATGGGAGATACGCAGTATTTT. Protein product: CASSPGGMGDTQYF.

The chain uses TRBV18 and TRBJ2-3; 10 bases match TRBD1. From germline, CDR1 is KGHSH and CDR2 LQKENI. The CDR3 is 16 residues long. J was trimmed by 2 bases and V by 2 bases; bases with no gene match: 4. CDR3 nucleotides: TGTGCCAGCTCACCAGGGACAGGGGCCGACACAGATACGCAGTATTTT. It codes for CASSPGTGADTDTQYF.

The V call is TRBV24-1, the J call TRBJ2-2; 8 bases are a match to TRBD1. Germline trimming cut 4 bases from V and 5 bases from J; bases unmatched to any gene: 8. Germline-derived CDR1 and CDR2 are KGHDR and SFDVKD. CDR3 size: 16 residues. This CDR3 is CATSDTDRGWTGELFF. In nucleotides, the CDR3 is TGTGCCACCAGTGACACCGACAGGGGTTGGACCGGGGAGCTGTTTTTT.

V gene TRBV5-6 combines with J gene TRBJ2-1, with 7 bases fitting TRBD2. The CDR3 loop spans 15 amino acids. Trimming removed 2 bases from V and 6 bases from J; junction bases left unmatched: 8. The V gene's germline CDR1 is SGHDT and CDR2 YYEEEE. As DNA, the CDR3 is TGTGCCAGCAGCTTCGGAACGGGAGGACGCAATGAGCAGTTCTTC. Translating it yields CASSFGTGGRNEQFF.

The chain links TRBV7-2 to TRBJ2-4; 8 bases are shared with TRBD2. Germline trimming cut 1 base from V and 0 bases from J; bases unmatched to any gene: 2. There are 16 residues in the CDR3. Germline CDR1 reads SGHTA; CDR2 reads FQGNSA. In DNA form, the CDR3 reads TGTGCCAGCAGCTTAGAGAGCGGGGGAGCCAAAAACATTCAGTACTTC. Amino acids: CASSLESGGAKNIQYF.

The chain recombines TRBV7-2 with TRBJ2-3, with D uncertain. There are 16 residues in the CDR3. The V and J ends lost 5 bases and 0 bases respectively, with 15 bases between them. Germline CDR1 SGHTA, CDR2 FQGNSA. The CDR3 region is CASSHRFGGSTDTQYF. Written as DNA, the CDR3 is TGTGCCAGCAGCCATCGCTTTGGCGGAAGCACAGATACGCAGTATTTT.

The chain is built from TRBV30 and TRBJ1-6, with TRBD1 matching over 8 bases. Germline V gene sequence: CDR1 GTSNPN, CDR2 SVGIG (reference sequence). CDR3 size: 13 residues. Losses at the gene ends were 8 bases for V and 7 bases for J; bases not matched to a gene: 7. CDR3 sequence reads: CARSTGDNSPLHF. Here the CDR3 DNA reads TGTGCCCGTTCGACAGGGGACAATTCACCCCTCCACTTT. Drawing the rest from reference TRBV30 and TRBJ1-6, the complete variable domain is SQTIHQWPATLVQPVGSPLSLECTVEGTSNPNLYWYRQAAGRGLQLLFYSVGIGQISSEVPQNLSASRPQDRQFILSSKKLLLSDSGFYLCARSTGDNSPLHFGNGTRLTVT.

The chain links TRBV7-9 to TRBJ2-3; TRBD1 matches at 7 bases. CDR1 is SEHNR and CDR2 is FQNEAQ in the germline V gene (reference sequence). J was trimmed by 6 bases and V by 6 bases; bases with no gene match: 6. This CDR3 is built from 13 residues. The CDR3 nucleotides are TGTGCCAGCAGGGCAGGGGGTATGGATACGCAGTATTTT. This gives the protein CASRAGGMDTQYF.

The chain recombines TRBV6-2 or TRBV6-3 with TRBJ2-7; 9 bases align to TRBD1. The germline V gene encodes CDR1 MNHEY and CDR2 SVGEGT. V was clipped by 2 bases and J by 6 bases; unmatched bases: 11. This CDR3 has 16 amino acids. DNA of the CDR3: TGTGCCAGCAGTTACGCCACATTAGGGACAGGGATCGAGCAGTACGTC. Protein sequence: CASSYATLGTGIEQYV.